This T cell receptor beta chain was captured by sequencing in a study of blood T cell repertoires in COVID-19. Study details: Spain, Italy and the United States supplied samples that represented acute and convalescent COVID-19. Sample material is recorded as cDNA or gDNA derived from T cells, B-cell-depleted T cells, or PBMCs.

In the source study's methods: Reference gene primer amplification gave estimated nucleated cell counts. Assay: immunoSEQ multiplex PCR; the TCRdb copy retains only in-frame clones and omits some. V, J and clone size are those of that table, while D and trimming were read from the DNA. The sample holds approximately 150,000 clones; 80% to 90% are singletons and the top ten take 3% to 4%. Germline CDR1 reads SNHLY; CDR2 reads FYNNEI. V gave up 3 bases and J gave up 6 bases, with 8 bases separating them. CDR3 length: 12 residues. This clonotype was obtained from a woman between 55 and 75 years old who had recovered from COVID-19. Sequenced: peripheral blood. This sequence joins TRBV2 and TRBJ1-1, with D possibly matching TRBD1 (5 bases). The CDR3 reads CASSDWGAEAFF. CDR3 bases: TGTGCCAGCAGTGATTGGGGGGCTGAAGCTTTCTTT.